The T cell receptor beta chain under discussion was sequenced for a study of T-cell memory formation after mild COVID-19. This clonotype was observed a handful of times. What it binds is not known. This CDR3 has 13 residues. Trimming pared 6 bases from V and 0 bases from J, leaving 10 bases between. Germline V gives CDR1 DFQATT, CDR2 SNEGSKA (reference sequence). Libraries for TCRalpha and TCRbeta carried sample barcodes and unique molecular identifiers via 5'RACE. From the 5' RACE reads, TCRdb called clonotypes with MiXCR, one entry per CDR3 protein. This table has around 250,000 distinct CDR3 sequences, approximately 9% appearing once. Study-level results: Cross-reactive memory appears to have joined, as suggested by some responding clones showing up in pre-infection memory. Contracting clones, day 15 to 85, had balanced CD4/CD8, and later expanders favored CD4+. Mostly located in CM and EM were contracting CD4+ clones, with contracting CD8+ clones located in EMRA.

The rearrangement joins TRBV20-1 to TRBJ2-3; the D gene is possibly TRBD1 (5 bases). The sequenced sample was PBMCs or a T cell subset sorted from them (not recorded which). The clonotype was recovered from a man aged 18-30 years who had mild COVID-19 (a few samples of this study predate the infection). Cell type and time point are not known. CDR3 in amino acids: CSARTTSTDTQYF. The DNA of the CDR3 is TGCAGTGCCCGGACAACTAGCACAGATACGCAGTATTTT.